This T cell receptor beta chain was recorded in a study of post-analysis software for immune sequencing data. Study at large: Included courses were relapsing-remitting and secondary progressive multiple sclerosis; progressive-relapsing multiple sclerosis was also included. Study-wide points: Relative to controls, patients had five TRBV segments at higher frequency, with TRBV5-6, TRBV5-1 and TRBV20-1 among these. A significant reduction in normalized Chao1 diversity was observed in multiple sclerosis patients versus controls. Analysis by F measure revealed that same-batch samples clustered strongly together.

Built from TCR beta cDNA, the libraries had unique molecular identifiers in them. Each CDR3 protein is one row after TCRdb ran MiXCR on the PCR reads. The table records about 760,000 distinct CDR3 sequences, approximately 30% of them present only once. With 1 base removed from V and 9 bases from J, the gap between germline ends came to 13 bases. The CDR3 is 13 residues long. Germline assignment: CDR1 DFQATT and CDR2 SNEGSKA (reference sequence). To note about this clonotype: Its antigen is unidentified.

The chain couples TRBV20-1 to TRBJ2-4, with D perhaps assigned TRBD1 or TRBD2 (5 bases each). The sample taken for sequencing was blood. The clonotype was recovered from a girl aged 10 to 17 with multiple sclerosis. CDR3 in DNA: TGCAGTGCTAGAGTGGGACCCCTGGCCATTCAGTACTTC. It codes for CSARVGPLAIQYF.